What follows are 10 T cell receptor beta chains derived from one specimen sequenced in a study of monozygotic twins with cystic fibrosis. Generated by immunoSEQ multiplex PCR, the TCRdb table keeps only in-frame clones and is missing some. The repertoire holds over 30,000 clones, approximately 67% seen once, with 0.7% to 1% in the top ten. Sample: blood. Every receptor here comes from a girl aged 5-17 years with cystic fibrosis.

The chain joins TRBV4-1 to TRBJ2-2, with 10 bases fitting TRBD2. J lost 7 bases, V lost 3 bases, and 8 bases had no gene match. The CDR3 length is 16 residues. In germline, CDR1 is MGHRA, CDR2 YSYEKL. The CDR3 nucleotides read TGCGCCAGCAGCCACTCTAGCGGGAGAGGAAACGGGGAGCTGTTTTTT. Protein product: CASSHSSGRGNGELFF.

The gene calls are TRBV7-6 and TRBJ2-3, with 9 bases fitting TRBD1. This CDR3 contains 17 residues. Per germline, CDR1 SGHVS and CDR2 FNYEAQ. V lost 2 bases and J lost 4; bases outside the gene matches: 10. Here the CDR3 reads CASSLRDRVFRADTQYF. The CDR3 region has the DNA TGTGCCAGCAGCTTACGGGACAGGGTGTTTCGGGCAGATACGCAGTATTTT. Drawing the rest from reference TRBV7-6 and TRBJ2-3, the complete variable domain is GAGVSQSPRYKVTKRGQDVALRCDPISGHVSLYWYRQALGQGPEFLTYFNYEAQQDKSGLPNDRFSAERPEGSISTLTIQRTEQRDSAMYRCASSLRDRVFRADTQYFGPGTRLTVL.

The gene calls are TRBV7-2 and TRBJ2-5; weak D call: TRBD1 (6 bases). Trimming took off 3 bases at V and 4 bases at J, with 15 bases between the two ends. The CDR3 contains 15 residues. Germline V CDR1 and CDR2: SGHTA, FQGNSA. The CDR3 reads CASSFLGGVLETQYF. The CDR3 DNA follows: TGTGCCAGCAGCTTTTTAGGGGGAGTCTTAGAGACCCAGTACTTC.

This clone occurred a few times. The chain joins TRBV27 to TRBJ1-2; TRBD1 matches 10 bases. J lost 3 bases, V lost 8 bases, and 6 bases had no gene match. The V gene's germline CDR1 is MNHEY and CDR2 SMNVEV (reference sequence). The CDR3 contains 14 residues. Written as DNA, the CDR3 is TGTGCCAGCTCCCGGACAGGGGGATACTATGGCTACACCTTC. Its protein product is CASSRTGGYYGYTF.

J is TRBJ2-1 and V is TRBV5-4, with a weak D call TRBD1 (7 bases). Germline V gene data show CDR1 as SGHNT and CDR2 as YYREEE (reference sequence). V was shortened by 4 bases and J by 4 bases, with 15 bases between the two germline ends. The CDR3 has 15 residues. The CDR3 here is CASSVRDRRYNEQFF. The CDR3 DNA sequence: TGTGCCAGCAGCGTGCGGGACAGACGGTACAATGAGCAGTTCTTC.

The V gene is TRBV6-1, the J gene TRBJ2-7; the match to TRBD1 covers 7 bases. J gave up 0 bases and V 4 bases, and 3 bases lay outside the gene matches. CDR1 and CDR2 (germline): MNHNS, SASEGT. The CDR3 totals 14 residues. The CDR3 bases are TGTGCCAGCAGTGGCCGGGACAGCTCCTACGAGCAGTACGTC. The encoded protein is CASSGRDSSYEQYV.

The gene calls are TRBV20-1 and TRBJ1-1; D call uncertain. This CDR3 is 10 amino acids long. Deletions cut 6 bases from V and 8 bases from J, with 10 bases between. Germline V CDR1 and CDR2: DFQATT, SNEGSKA (reference sequence). The CDR3 nucleotides are TGCAGTGCGACCGATTCGGAAGCTTTCTTT. Its translation: CSATDSEAFF.

This chain uses TRBV6-6 with TRBJ2-7, with D possibly matching TRBD1 (5 bases). Deletions cut 0 bases from V and 3 bases from J, with 9 bases between. CDR1 and CDR2 from the germline V gene are MNHNY and SVGAGI (reference sequence). CDR3 length equals 14 residues. The CDR3 protein is CASSYSRVYYEQYF. The CDR3 DNA follows: TGTGCCAGCAGTTACTCCAGGGTTTACTACGAGCAGTACTTC.

The V gene is TRBV5-1, the J gene TRBJ1-3; D ambiguous. Germline lookup yields CDR1 SGHRS and CDR2 YFSETQ. V was clipped by 2 bases and J by 6 bases, with 15 bases between them. CDR3 length equals 15 residues. DNA for the CDR3: TGCGCCAGCAGCTTTAACCCTTCCAACGTAAACACCATATATTTT. Translation: CASSFNPSNVNTIYF.

The CDR3 is CASSLGGNEKLFF. DNA of the CDR3: TGTGCCAGCAGCTTAGGGGGGAATGAAAAACTGTTTTTT. J is TRBJ1-4 and V is TRBV7-2, with D possibly TRBD1 on 5 matching bases. The CDR3 loop spans 13 amino acids. The V and J ends lost 1 base and 5 bases respectively, with 5 bases between them. Germline V gene lookup returns CDR1 SGHTA and CDR2 FQGNSA.